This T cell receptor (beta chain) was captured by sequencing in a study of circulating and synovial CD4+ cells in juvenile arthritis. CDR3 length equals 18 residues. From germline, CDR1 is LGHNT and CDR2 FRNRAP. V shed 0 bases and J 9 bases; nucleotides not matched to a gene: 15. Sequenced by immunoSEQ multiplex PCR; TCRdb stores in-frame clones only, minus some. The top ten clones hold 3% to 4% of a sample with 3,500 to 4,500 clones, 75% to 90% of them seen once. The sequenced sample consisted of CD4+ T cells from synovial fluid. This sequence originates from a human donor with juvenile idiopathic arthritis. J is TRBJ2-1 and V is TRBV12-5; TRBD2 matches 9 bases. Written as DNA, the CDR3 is TGTGCTAGTGGTTTGGTACTCGAGGCTAGCGGGACCAACAGTGAGCAGTTCTTC. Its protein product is CASGLVLEASGTNSEQFF.